One sample yielded the 27 T cell receptor beta chains listed below, sequenced in a study of T-cell memory formation after mild COVID-19. TCRdb re-called the 5' RACE reads with MiXCR, one entry per CDR3 protein. Found here are approximately 250,000 distinct CDR3 sequences, around 15% of them singletons; the top ten hold about a fifth. The source material was PBMCs or a T cell subset sorted from them (not recorded which). The source of these receptors is a man younger than 35 who had mild COVID-19 (a few samples of this study predate the infection). Cell type and time point are not known.

This clonotype was observed a handful of times. The V gene is TRBV4-3, the J gene TRBJ2-2; D unresolved. The germline CDR1 and CDR2 sequences are LGHNA and YSLEER. The V and J ends lost 3 bases and 5 bases respectively, with 16 bases between them. This CDR3 is 16 amino acids long. The DNA of the CDR3 is TGCGCCAGCAGCCAGAAGACGGTCCCCAGTACCGGGGAGCTGTTTTTT. Encoded protein: CASSQKTVPSTGELFF.

Regarding this clonotype: At one end the junction does not follow the germline gene, possibly because of a read error. This chain connects TRBV11-2 to TRBJ2-1, with D perhaps given as TRBD1 or TRBD2 (7 bases each). The CDR3 consists of 17 residues. In germline, CDR1 is SGHAT, CDR2 FQNNGV. CDR3 nucleotides: TGTGCCAGCAGCTGGGGGGGCCTTCGGGACAGCTACTATGAGCAGTTCTTC. It encodes CASSWGGLRDSYYEQFF.

This chain connects TRBV7-2 to TRBJ2-2; TRBD1 matches at 8 bases. J was trimmed by 5 bases and V by 5 bases; bases with no gene match: 4. Germline V gives CDR1 SGHTA, CDR2 FQGNSA. This CDR3 has 14 residues. CDR3 protein: CASSKTGETGELFF. The CDR3 bases are TGTGCCAGCAGCAAGACAGGGGAGACCGGGGAGCTGTTTTTT.

This clonotype was recorded at least ten times. The chain recombines TRBV6-5 with TRBJ1-5, with D possibly matching TRBD1 (6 bases). V was cut by 8 bases and J by 0 bases, with 11 bases left in between. This CDR3 has 14 residues. Germline CDR1 and CDR2: MNHEY and SVGAGI. The CDR3 DNA reads as TGTGCCAGCGGAGGGGGGTATAGCAATCAGCCCCAGCATTTT. This codes for CASGGGYSNQPQHF.

This chain connects TRBV3-1 to TRBJ1-1; weak D call: TRBD1 (6 bases). V lost 4 bases and J lost 3, with 12 bases in between. The germline gives CDR1 LGHDT, CDR2 YNNKEL (reference sequence). This CDR3 contains 14 residues. The DNA of the CDR3 is TGTGCCAGCAGCCTTCTGGAGGGGGACACTGAAGCTTTCTTT. As protein: CASSLLEGDTEAFF.

This clonotype was found a few times. The chain employs TRBV20-1 and TRBJ2-1; tentatively, D is TRBD2 (6 bases). Germline values: CDR1 DFQATT, CDR2 SNEGSKA (reference sequence). There are 12 residues in the CDR3. V was clipped by 3 bases and J by 8 bases, with 11 bases between them. As DNA, the CDR3 is TGCAGTGCTAGGTTCGGGGGTGATGAGCAGTTCTTC. This codes for CSARFGGDEQFF.

The CDR3 DNA follows: TGTGCCAGCGGTTCTGACGGGGGCTACACCTTC. Its protein is CASGSDGGYTF. The chain couples TRBV6-5 to TRBJ1-2, with D uncertain. Deletions cut 8 bases from V and 8 bases from J, with 12 bases between. Germline CDR1 MNHEY, CDR2 SVGAGI. This CDR3 spans 11 amino acids.

This clonotype showed up just a few times. The chain recombines TRBV7-3 with TRBJ2-5, with unresolved D. V gave up 5 bases and J gave up 7 bases, with 14 bases separating them. CDR1 is SGHTA, CDR2 FQGTGA, per germline. The CDR3 is 13 amino acids. As DNA, the CDR3 is TGTGCCAGCAGCCAGAGGACGGCAGGGACCCAGTACTTC. Its translation is CASSQRTAGTQYF.

V gene TRBV11-3 combines with J gene TRBJ2-7; D gene ambiguous. V was cut by 1 base and J by 6 bases, with 4 bases left in between. Looked up from germline, CDR1 is SGHNT and CDR2 is YENEEA. This CDR3 is 11 amino acids long. The CDR3 DNA reads TGTGCCAGCAGCTTAGTCATCGAGCAGTACGTC. This sequence encodes CASSLVIEQYV.

This clonotype was seen more than once but under ten times. This chain connects TRBV6-2 or TRBV6-3 to TRBJ2-3; 8 bases line up with TRBD2. The CDR3 extends over 14 amino acids. V dropped 6 bases and J dropped 2; count of bases not matched to a gene: 4. Germline V gene data show CDR1 as MNHEY and CDR2 as SVGEGT. The CDR3 loop reads CASRRGDHTDTQYF. The CDR3 region has the DNA TGTGCCAGCAGGCGGGGGGATCACACAGATACGCAGTATTTT.

This clonotype was detected many times. The rearrangement links TRBV7-9 to TRBJ2-2; TRBD2 agrees at 8 bases. This CDR3 has 15 residues. The germline V gene has CDR1 SEHNR and CDR2 FQNEAQ (reference sequence). V lost 4 bases to trimming and J lost 5 bases; unmatched junction nucleotides: 6. The CDR3 spells CASSSGTRVTGELFF. CDR3 bases: TGTGCCAGCAGCTCCGGGACTAGAGTTACCGGGGAGCTGTTTTTT.

J is TRBJ2-1 and V is TRBV12-3 or TRBV12-4; D is perhaps TRBD1 (6 bases). V was cut by 4 bases and J by 1 base, with 23 bases left in between. This CDR3 comprises 19 residues. DNA for the CDR3: TGTGCCAGCAGTTCCGGACAGTTAGGGTCGAAGGGGTCCTACAATGAGCAGTTCTTC. As protein: CASSSGQLGSKGSYNEQFF.

This clonotype was picked up a small number of times. The gene calls are TRBV15 and TRBJ2-3; D unresolved. CDR3 length equals 16 residues. CDR1 LNHNV and CDR2 YYDKDF come from the germline V gene (reference sequence). The V and J ends lost 3 bases and 0 bases respectively, with 13 bases between them. CDR3 DNA sequence: TGTGCCACCAGCAGGGGGTCAGCCTCTAGCACAGATACGCAGTATTTT. It yields the protein CATSRGSASSTDTQYF.

This clonotype was detected a few times. The chain links TRBV29-1 to TRBJ2-2, with 9 bases matching TRBD1. The J segment lost 7 bases and the V segment lost 7 bases, leaving 13 bases of the junction unmatched. The length of the CDR3 is 15 residues. CDR1 is SQVTM and CDR2 is ANQGSEA in the germline V gene. The CDR3 coding sequence is TGCAGCGGCCGTACCCACAGGGGGCAGGGCGGGGAGCTGTTTTTT. It codes for CSGRTHRGQGGELFF.

This clonotype has a handful of counts. The V and J genes are TRBV4-1 and TRBJ2-7; D not certain. Between the trimmed V and J ends, which lost 0 bases and 3 bases, there was a span of 15 bases. Germline V CDR1 and CDR2: MGHRA, YSYEKL. The CDR3 has 16 residues. The CDR3 sequence: CASSQDLGQALYEQYF. The CDR3 DNA reads TGCGCCAGCAGCCAAGATCTAGGGCAGGCACTCTACGAGCAGTACTTC.

This clonotype has at least ten counts. The chain has TRBV4-3 and TRBJ2-7, with D perhaps TRBD1 or TRBD2 (6 bases each). The CDR3 contains 15 residues. Germline CDR1 LGHNA, CDR2 YSLEER. V was pared by 4 bases and J by 2 bases, with 15 bases between. The chain's CDR3 is CASSLDRGAPYEQYF. The CDR3 DNA reads TGCGCCAGCAGCCTAGATAGGGGGGCGCCCTACGAGCAGTACTTC.

V and J are TRBV27 and TRBJ2-3, with D unresolved. Trimming removed 5 bases from V and 2 bases from J, with 20 bases in between. CDR3 length: 17 amino acids. CDR1 and CDR2 from the germline V gene are MNHEY and SMNVEV (reference sequence). This chain's CDR3 is CASSRNRPDGNTDTQYF. DNA for the CDR3: TGTGCCAGCAGTCGCAACCGACCCGACGGAAACACAGATACGCAGTATTTT.

This clonotype was recorded many times. This sequence joins TRBV11-3 and TRBJ2-1; 11 bases align to TRBD2. The CDR3 consists of 15 residues. V trimming: 1 base; J trimming: 6 bases; junction bases outside the gene matches: 2. CDR1 SGHNT and CDR2 YENEEA come from the germline V gene. CDR3 amino acids: CASSLVAGGVNEQFF. Written as DNA, the CDR3 is TGTGCCAGCAGCTTAGTAGCGGGGGGGGTCAATGAGCAGTTCTTC.

This clonotype was recorded many times. The chain links TRBV4-3 to TRBJ2-1; 10 positions match TRBD2. The CDR3 loop spans 15 amino acids. Germline CDR1 is LGHNA and CDR2 is YSLEER. The V gene end was trimmed by 4 bases and the J gene end by 4 bases; junction bases not matched to a gene: 4. CDR3 coding DNA: TGCGCCAGCAGCCCTGGGACTAGCGCGTACAATGAGCAGTTCTTC. Translated, it gives CASSPGTSAYNEQFF.

This clonotype was found a few times. In nucleotides, the CDR3 is TGTGCCAGCAGCGCCCGCCCCGTGGAGGAAGAGACCCAGTACTTC. This codes for CASSARPVEEETQYF. V is TRBV7-9 and J is TRBJ2-5; a possible D gene is TRBD2 (5 bases). The germline gives CDR1 SEHNR, CDR2 FQNEAQ (reference sequence). The CDR3 is 15 amino acids. Trimming cost V 5 bases and J 3 bases, with 16 bases left between them. The whole variable domain, filled in from reference TRBV7-9 and TRBJ2-5, reads DTGVSQNPRHKITKRGQNVTFRCDPISEHNRLYWYRQTLGQGPEFLTYFQNEAQLEKSRLLSDRFSAERPKGSFSTLEIQRTEQGDSAMYLCASSARPVEEETQYFGPGTRLLVL.

At least ten counts were recorded for this clonotype. The V call is TRBV1, the J call TRBJ2-3. TRBV1 is noted as a pseudogene. The CDR3 runs 14 residues. This CDR3 is CTSSQDPAADTQYF. The CDR3 nucleotides read TGCACCAGCAGCCAAGATCCCGCGGCAGATACGCAGTATTTT.

This clonotype was detected only a few times. This chain joins TRBV6-5 and TRBJ2-2; 8 nucleotides line up with TRBD2. V was clipped by 8 bases and J by 1 base; unmatched bases: 6. CDR1 MNHEY and CDR2 SVGAGI come from the germline V gene. The length of the CDR3 is 15 residues. CDR3 nucleotides: TGTGCCAGCGGGTTTACTAGCGGGAACACCGGGGAGCTGTTTTTT. It codes for CASGFTSGNTGELFF.

The chain couples TRBV7-9 to TRBJ2-7; maybe TRBD1 (6 bases). Germline values: CDR1 SEHNR, CDR2 FQNEAQ (reference sequence). CDR3 length: 14 amino acids. Trimming removed 3 bases from V and 2 bases from J, with 11 bases in between. CDR3: CASSFDGTTYEQYV. The CDR3 DNA is TGTGCCAGCAGCTTCGACGGGACAACCTACGAGCAGTACGTC.

V and J are TRBV24-1 and TRBJ2-5, with D maybe TRBD2 (5 bases). The CDR3 has 15 residues. V was trimmed by 3 bases and J by 1 base, leaving 11 bases between them. Per the germline V gene, CDR1 is KGHDR and CDR2 is SFDVKD. The CDR3 spells CATSDPSGFQETQYF. In DNA form, the CDR3 reads TGTGCCACCAGTGATCCGTCGGGGTTCCAAGAGACCCAGTACTTC.

The V and J genes are TRBV7-2 and TRBJ1-1, with TRBD1 matching 7 bases. The CDR3 consists of 15 residues. The V gene end was trimmed by 5 bases and the J gene end by 1 base; junction bases not matched to a gene: 7. Germline V gene data show CDR1 as SGHTA and CDR2 as FQGNSA. The DNA of the CDR3 is TGTGCCAGCAGCCCTACGGGGGACAGGAACACTGAAGCTTTCTTT. It codes for CASSPTGDRNTEAFF.

This clonotype was detected many times. The chain combines TRBV7-2 with TRBJ1-6, with D unclear. This CDR3 contains 15 residues. In germline, CDR1 is SGHTA, CDR2 FQGNSA. Trimming stripped 1 base from V and 4 bases from J, with 8 bases between. The chain's CDR3 is CASSLGPGYNSPLHF. In nucleotides, the CDR3 is TGTGCCAGCAGCTTAGGTCCAGGTTATAATTCACCCCTCCACTTT.

This clonotype was recorded at least ten times. The chain uses TRBV7-2 and TRBJ2-2; 9 bases are a match to TRBD2. CDR3 length: 15 amino acids. V lost 6 bases to trimming and J lost 1 base; unmatched junction nucleotides: 3. Germline V gene data show CDR1 as SGHTA and CDR2 as FQGNSA. The CDR3 protein is CASRDSGGNTGELFF. Written as DNA, the CDR3 is TGTGCCAGCAGAGATAGCGGGGGGAACACCGGGGAGCTGTTTTTT.